The sequence of this T cell receptor (beta chain) was determined in a study of OX40 agonist ivuxolimab in advanced cancers. Study overall: Patients with hepatocellular carcinoma, melanoma, renal cell or head and neck cancer made up the dose-escalation patients. Findings and limits, study-wide: On average, CD8+ T cells had more expanded clones than CD4+.

Here immunoSEQ multiplex PCR was the method, and the copy in TCRdb shows in-frame clones only, minus some. The profile shows about 80,000 clones, roughly nine tenths of them singletons. Blood draws occurred at baseline, cycle 4 day 1, and cycle 7 day 1. The ends were cut back, 0 bases at V and 3 bases at J, with 14 bases in the middle. In germline, CDR1 is SGDLS, CDR2 YYNGEE. The CDR3 consists of 16 residues. Comments on this clone: Its antigen remains unknown.

The genes are TRBV9 and TRBJ2-3; TRBD2 might be the D (6 bases). This sequence was found in an adult with an advanced solid tumor such as melanoma, head and neck, liver or kidney cancer. The input for sequencing was CD4+ or CD8+ T cells sorted from blood, taken in a trial of the OX40 agonist ivuxolimab. The chain's CDR3 is CASSVDPGRGTDTQYF. For the CDR3, the DNA is TGTGCCAGCAGCGTAGACCCCGGGAGAGGGACAGATACGCAGTATTTT.